This record concerns one T cell receptor beta chain sequence. No antigen is known for it. No clone much larger than this one lies a single base away; base qualities are absent. Library preparation was by 5' RACE. The reads were generated on an Illumina HiSeq 2500. A second roughly 6 to 11 cycle PCR used a sample-barcoded 5' primer and a J-beta primer mix. A unique molecular identifier was introduced onto each TCR beta cDNA molecule by a template-switch 5' adaptor carrying 12 random nucleotides. At least 2.5 million CDR3-containing paired-end reads were obtained from each sample. First-strand cDNA synthesis was performed from all RNA using the Mint cDNA synthesis kit, with priming by a TRBC-specific oligonucleotide. Following uracil-DNA glycosylase treatment, all cDNA underwent a first 18-cycle PCR with the universal primers M1SS and BC2_uni_R. The study's own analysis went as follows. For normalization, 1 million high-quality reads were randomly selected from each sample, with every read carrying a distinct molecular identifier. Instead of being binned into consensus sequences, reads with shared molecular identifiers were discarded. MiTCR, set to a Q25 quality threshold and the strictest error-elimination algorithm, was used for CDR3 identification, clonotype clustering and error correction. Lower-bound total TCR beta diversity was estimated with a nonparametric unseen species model using Euler transformation. The raw public reads went through TCRdb reprocessing: fastp at Q25, MiXCR clone calling, in-frame beta chains kept. Identical CDR3 proteins give one entry, which carries the most common genes and DNA. TCRdb's processing, not the study's, gives the V and J calls here. In this sample the table shows nearly 800,000 distinct CDR3 sequences, 25% of which occur a single time. The ten largest clones capture approximately 4% of the sample.

The data were taken from a study of blood T cells in healthy people across ages (dated by TCRdb to about 2015). With regard to the full study: In model experiments, roughly one uniquely barcoded TCR beta cDNA molecule per two T cells was captured by template switching. For two donors (one aged 18 to 30 and one aged 80 or older), the study analyzed two additional independent replicas of 1 million unique cDNA reads from the same blood draw. Four age groups were formed from the donors: young (average about 16 years), middle-aged (approximately 42), aged (under 70) and long-lived (roughly 88). Using deep sequencing normalized with unique cDNA molecular identifiers, the study measured how TCR beta repertoire diversity changes with age. The research as a whole found: Estimates of total diversity based on one million sequenced T cells were considered lower bounds and underestimates. Conclusive comparison of naive and antigen-experienced compartments was prevented by the profiling of bulk unsorted PBMCs. Compared with the aged group, the long-lived group had more naive CD4+ T cells, fewer expanded clones and increased TCR diversity, suggesting age selection. Donor CMV infection status was unknown, potentially confounding age-related changes in expanded clonotypes. Observed TCR beta diversity per million T cells fell roughly linearly with age, and a significant reduction was already apparent by age approximately 41. A strong correlation was found between observed TCR beta diversity and the percentage of naive T cells measured by flow cytometry.

Donors were a few dozen systemically healthy Caucasian individuals from Russia aged roughly 6 to 90 years. Each donor gave around 9.8 milliliters of peripheral blood, collected into EDTA-treated Vacutainer tubes. Ficoll-Paque density-gradient centrifugation was used to isolate PBMCs, with at least 6 million obtained per sample. Trizol reagent was used to extract total RNA from PBMCs, with at least 5.5 micrograms per sample. Naive CD45RAhigh/CD27high T cell percentages were measured by flow cytometry on a PBMC aliquot from every donor. This sample was also put to use in a study of T cells of mothers and their children. That second report states: Donors were nine systemically healthy Caucasian individuals: three mothers and their six children. cDNA synthesis used all of the extracted RNA, with 1.5 ug of RNA in each 15 ul reaction. In the second PCR, sample barcodes and 2-4 random nucleotides were introduced via the M1S primer. Each mother yielded over 8.5 million TCR beta CDR3 reads and each child 2.5 million to 3 million reads. In both related and unrelated pairs, thymic selection shapes the output of TCR recombination in a similar way, with inherited differences having only a minor effect. Normalized repertoire overlap was always slightly but never significantly higher in related than unrelated mother-child pairs. No persistent microchimeric T cell clones were detected, at a sensitivity of approximately 100 clones per million clonotypes. To look for features that set related mother-child pairs apart from unrelated individuals, the researchers ran deep NGS to compare the TCR beta repertoires of mothers and children. Mothers averaged around 43 +/- 4 years of age and children averaged approximately 12 +/- 4 years. After adapters were ligated using NEBNext reagents, the libraries underwent 100+100 nt paired-end sequencing on an Illumina HiSeq 2000. To prevent cross-contamination, the mother and child libraries were prepared a month apart and were sequenced in separate runs. Each donor had between 500,000 and 2,000,000 distinct TCR beta clonotypes identified. Naive TCR beta clonotypes were estimated from low-frequency clonotypes matched to each donor's FACS-determined naive share, without sorting.

The clonotype was recovered from a boy aged 10-17 years in good health. Sample: blood.

Here is the DNA: TGTGCCAGCAGCTACGACGGAGGTCAGCCCCAGCATTTT. Its product reads: CASSYDGGQPQHF. The chain is encoded by TRBV7-2 joined to TRBJ1-5; confidence is insufficient to name the D gene. V was cut back by 4 bases and J by 6 bases, leaving a gap of 10 bases between them. From the cysteine through the phenylalanine, the CDR3 covers 13 amino acids. Only the CDR3 DNA is retained, 39 bases long and in frame from the first base. The germline V gene specifies SGHTA as CDR1 and FQGNSA as CDR2.